Below are 28 T cell receptor beta chains sequenced from a single sample in a study of immune evolution from preneoplasia to lung adenocarcinoma. The repertoire was sequenced with immunoSEQ multiplex PCR; TCRdb's copy has only in-frame clones and lacks some. In the table there are some 1,100 clones, about 81% of which are singletons. Specimen: FFPE atypical adenomatous hyperplasia tissue from the lung. Subset specified: atypical adenomatous hyperplasia (AAH), lung preneoplasia. These TCRs come from a person aged 65 to 85 with lung adenocarcinoma.

This clone has just one count. V and J are TRBV4-3 and TRBJ1-4; possible D gene TRBD1, 6 bases. Trimming cost V 4 bases and J 8 bases, with 14 bases left between them. CDR1 is LGHNA, CDR2 YSLEER, per germline. CDR3 length equals 14 residues. Here the CDR3 DNA reads TGCGCCAGCAGCCTGGACAGACGCAACGAAAAACTGTTTTTT. Translating gives CASSLDRRNEKLFF.

The chain is built from TRBV13 and TRBJ1-2; D not certain. CDR1 and CDR2 from the germline V gene are PRHDT and FYEKMQ (reference sequence). The length of the CDR3 is 14 residues. The germline V and J ends were trimmed by 0 bases and 8 bases, with 13 bases remaining between them. CDR3 sequence (DNA): TGTGCCAGCAGCTTAGGCAGGAGCTGGGAGGGCTACACCTTC. The encoded protein is CASSLGRSWEGYTF.

The V gene is TRBV7-8, the J gene TRBJ2-7; possibly TRBD1 for D (6 bases). The length of the CDR3 is 14 residues. Per the germline V gene, CDR1 is SGHVS and CDR2 is FQNEAQ. V was shortened by 3 bases and J by 3 bases, with 12 bases between the two germline ends. The CDR3 DNA reads TGTGCCAGCAGCTTTATAACAGGGTTCTACGAGCAGTACTTC. It codes for CASSFITGFYEQYF.

The chain employs TRBV7-2 and TRBJ2-7, with D maybe TRBD2 (6 bases). V was clipped by 2 bases and J by 3 bases, with 11 bases between them. This CDR3 comprises 14 residues. Germline V gene lookup returns CDR1 SGHTA and CDR2 FQGNSA. The chain's CDR3 is CASSLQRGGYEQYF. CDR3 bases: TGTGCCAGCAGCTTACAGAGGGGAGGCTACGAGCAGTACTTC.

This clone was seen only once. The rearrangement uses TRBV30 and TRBJ1-1; TRBD1 is a possible D gene (5 bases). Deletions cut 5 bases from V and 3 bases from J, with 16 bases between. The CDR3 is made up of 14 amino acids. Germline CDR1 GTSNPN, CDR2 SVGIG (reference sequence). As DNA, the CDR3 is TGTGCCTGGCTGATCTGGGGCGGATACACTGAAGCTTTCTTT. It translates to CAWLIWGGYTEAFF.

The rearrangement uses TRBV11-2 and TRBJ1-2; D is undetermined. V dropped 4 bases and J dropped 0 bases, with 9 bases sitting between them. The CDR3 has 14 residues. Germline V CDR1 and CDR2: SGHAT, FQNNGV. The CDR3 is CASSSPQANYGYTF. In DNA, the CDR3 is TGTGCCAGCAGCTCCCCTCAGGCTAACTATGGCTACACCTTC.

The gene calls are TRBV6-6 and TRBJ2-2; D unresolved. Trimming removed 2 bases from V and 4 bases from J, with 11 bases in between. Germline V gene lookup returns CDR1 MNHNY and CDR2 SVGAGI (reference sequence). The CDR3 length is 15 residues. CDR3 in amino acids: CASSYIQLGTGELFF. In nucleotides, the CDR3 is TGTGCCAGCAGTTACATCCAGTTGGGCACCGGGGAGCTGTTTTTT.

The rearrangement links TRBV9 to TRBJ1-4; no clear D gene. The ends were cut back, 0 bases at V and 0 bases at J, with 6 bases in the middle. The CDR3 sequence is 15 residues long. Looked up from germline, CDR1 is SGDLS and CDR2 is YYNGEE. The CDR3 is CASSVGPATNEKLFF. CDR3 in DNA: TGTGCCAGCAGCGTAGGCCCGGCAACTAATGAAAAACTGTTTTTT.

This clone occurred once. The chain links TRBV30 to TRBJ1-5, with 7 bases identical to TRBD1. The CDR3 extends over 15 amino acids. With V trimmed by 0 bases and J by 4 bases, 6 bases remained unmatched. CDR1 and CDR2 from the germline V gene are GTSNPN and SVGIG (reference sequence). The CDR3 is CAWSVGTALNQPQHF. The CDR3 DNA reads TGTGCCTGGAGTGTAGGGACAGCGTTAAATCAGCCCCAGCATTTT. Drawing the rest from reference TRBV30 and TRBJ1-5, the complete variable domain is SQTIHQWPATLVQPVGSPLSLECTVEGTSNPNLYWYRQAAGRGLQLLFYSVGIGQISSEVPQNLSASRPQDRQFILSSKKLLLSDSGFYLCAWSVGTALNQPQHFGDGTRLSIL.

This chain uses TRBV28 with TRBJ1-5; no clear D. Trimming shortened V by 8 bases and J by 1 base, and 6 bases separated the two germline ends. CDR3 length: 12 amino acids. Looked up from germline, CDR1 is MDHEN and CDR2 is SYDVKM. Written as DNA, the CDR3 is TGTGCCAGCGATACGAGCAATCAGCCCCAGCATTTT. Its translation is CASDTSNQPQHF.

This clone has more than one count but fewer than ten. V usage is TRBV9 and J usage is TRBJ2-7; perhaps TRBD2 as D (6 bases). Germline CDR1 SGDLS, CDR2 YYNGEE. Trimming pared 6 bases from V and 6 bases from J, leaving 22 bases between. The CDR3 spans 15 residues. CDR3: CASTPLADLRGEQYF. The DNA for the CDR3 is TGTGCCAGCACGCCACTAGCCGATCTGCGGGGCGAGCAGTACTTC. Together with reference TRBV9 and TRBJ2-7, the CDR3 gives the full variable domain: DSGVTQTPKHLITATGQRVTLRCSPRSGDLSVYWYQQSLDQGLQFLIQYYNGEERAKGNILERFSAQQFPDLHSELNLSSLELGDSALYFCASTPLADLRGEQYFGPGTRLTVT.

The chain is built from TRBV4-2 and TRBJ2-1, with D perhaps TRBD2 (6 bases). V was trimmed by 0 bases and J by 4 bases, leaving 10 bases between them. CDR1 LGHNA and CDR2 YNFKEQ come from the germline V gene. This CDR3 is 15 amino acids long. CDR3 sequence: CASSQERGRYNEQFF. The CDR3 bases are TGTGCCAGCAGCCAAGAGCGGGGTAGGTACAATGAGCAGTTCTTC.

This clone was picked up one time. The V call is TRBV11-3, the J call TRBJ1-1; D remains ambiguous. The CDR3 covers 14 residues. CDR1 is SGHNT, CDR2 YENEEA, per germline. The V end was cut by 5 bases, the J end by 3 bases, with 13 bases between. Written as DNA, the CDR3 is TGTGCCAGCAGCCTACGACACGGGGACACTGAAGCTTTCTTT. Residues: CASSLRHGDTEAFF.

This clone appeared a single time. J is TRBJ2-1 and V is TRBV19; weak D call: TRBD1 (6 bases). The V and J ends lost 5 bases and 4 bases respectively, with 15 bases between them. The CDR3 is 15 residues long. Germline V gene data show CDR1 as LNHDA and CDR2 as SQIVND (reference sequence). Here the CDR3 reads CASSPWDTSYNEQFF. As DNA, the CDR3 is TGTGCCAGTAGTCCCTGGGACACTTCTTACAATGAGCAGTTCTTC.

The rearrangement links TRBV21-1 to TRBJ2-7; the DNA was not used to check the table's D call, TRBD1. TRBV21-1 is flagged as a pseudogene. There are 15 residues in the CDR3. The CDR3 region is CASSYRDRDLSEQYF. The CDR3 DNA reads TGTGCCAGCAGCTACCGGGACAGGGATTTGTCCGAGCAGTACTTC.

This clone was detected only a few times. V and J are TRBV11-2 and TRBJ2-7, with D tentatively TRBD1 (6 bases). Germline CDR1 and CDR2: SGHAT and FQNNGV. With 5 bases removed from V and 6 bases from J, the gap between germline ends came to 20 bases. CDR3 length: 15 residues. In DNA, the CDR3 is TGTGCCAGCAGCAAAGGGGGATCCGGGTTTGGCGAGCAGTACTTC. This encodes CASSKGGSGFGEQYF.

This clone has a handful of counts. The chain links TRBV7-9 to TRBJ1-1; D possibly corresponds to TRBD1 (6 bases). This CDR3 contains 16 residues. Trimming stripped 5 bases from V and 6 bases from J, with 22 bases between. Germline-derived CDR1 and CDR2 are SEHNR and FQNEAQ (reference sequence). CDR3 nucleotide sequence: TGTGCCAGCAGCCCCCAGGTGCCGACAGGCGGGTCTGAAGCTTTCTTT. It yields the protein CASSPQVPTGGSEAFF.

This sequence joins TRBV9 and TRBJ2-7; 8 bases fit TRBD2. CDR3 length: 14 residues. The germline CDR1 and CDR2 sequences are SGDLS and YYNGEE. The J segment lost 4 bases and the V segment lost 3 bases, leaving 6 bases of the junction unmatched. The DNA of the CDR3 is TGTGCCAGCAGCGCCCGGGGGGGGGCTTACGAGCAGTACTTC. It specifies CASSARGGAYEQYF.

In the case of this clone: One end of the junction is discordant with germline, which a read error may explain. The V gene is TRBV5-4, the J gene TRBJ2-7, with D perhaps TRBD2 (5 bases). This CDR3 comprises 15 residues. Germline CDR1 is SGHNT and CDR2 is YYREEE (reference sequence). The DNA for the CDR3 is TGTACCAGCAGCTCGGACCTCCTCGGGACCTACGAGCAGTACTTC. This encodes CTSSSDLLGTYEQYF.

This clone has just a few counts. The chain is built from TRBV11-3 and TRBJ2-3; maybe TRBD2 (7 bases). Trimming left V 5 bases short and J 4 bases short, with 16 bases between. Germline V gene sequence: CDR1 SGHNT, CDR2 YENEEA. CDR3 size: 15 residues. The CDR3 loop is CASSRRRGASDTQYF. The CDR3 bases are TGTGCCAGCAGCCGCCGCCGGGGGGCCTCAGATACGCAGTATTTT.

The chain is built from TRBV7-2 and TRBJ2-7; a weak D match, TRBD2 (6 bases). V was trimmed by 3 bases and J by 4 bases, leaving 16 bases between them. This CDR3 region has 15 residues. CDR1 and CDR2 from the germline V gene are SGHTA and FQGNSA. CDR3 bases: TGTGCCAGCAGCTTGTCGTATAGCGGTGATTACGAGCAGTACTTC. This codes for CASSLSYSGDYEQYF.

CDR3 nucleotides: TGTGCCAGCAGCTTTAACAGGGATACCGGGGAGCTGTTTTTT. It encodes CASSFNRDTGELFF. The chain employs TRBV7-3 and TRBJ2-2; possible D gene TRBD1, 6 bases. V shed 3 bases and J shed 5 bases, with 10 bases lying between them. CDR3 length: 14 residues. CDR1 and CDR2 (germline): SGHTA, FQGTGA.

This chain links TRBV7-3 with TRBJ2-1; 7 positions match TRBD2. J lost 2 bases, V lost 2 bases, and 12 bases had no gene match. The CDR3 has 18 amino acids. Looked up from germline, CDR1 is SGHTA and CDR2 is FQGTGA. Here the CDR3 DNA reads TGTGCCAGCAGCTTATCCTCATCCCCGGGAGGAACCTACAATGAGCAGTTCTTC. It is translated as CASSLSSSPGGTYNEQFF.

The genes are TRBV6-6 and TRBJ1-5, with D unresolved. The length of the CDR3 is 12 residues. Trimming removed 6 bases at V and 3 bases at J, with 6 bases between. Per the germline V gene, CDR1 is MNHNY and CDR2 is SVGAGI (reference sequence). The CDR3 sequence: CASSLDNQPQHF. Written as DNA, the CDR3 is TGTGCCAGCAGCTTAGACAATCAGCCCCAGCATTTT.

This clone occurred once. The rearrangement uses TRBV25-1 and TRBJ2-1, with 7 bases that match TRBD2. The CDR3 has 15 residues. CDR1 and CDR2 (germline): MGHDK, SYGVNS. V dropped 8 bases and J dropped 7; count of bases not matched to a gene: 14. The CDR3 is CASGLGAGEGNEQFF. CDR3 nucleotide sequence: TGTGCCAGCGGTCTTGGGGCGGGAGAAGGGAATGAGCAGTTCTTC.

The V and J genes are TRBV5-4 and TRBJ2-7, with 8 positions matching TRBD1. CDR1 and CDR2 from the germline V gene are SGHNT and YYREEE (reference sequence). V was pared by 2 bases and J by 3 bases, with 1 base of the junction left unmatched. This CDR3 spans 13 amino acids. The CDR3 is CASSLTGGYEQYF. Here the CDR3 DNA reads TGTGCCAGCAGCTTAACAGGGGGCTACGAGCAGTACTTC.

This clone was recorded only once. The rearrangement links TRBV5-6 to TRBJ1-1; 9 nucleotides align to TRBD1. The CDR3 loop spans 14 amino acids. Germline-derived CDR1 and CDR2 are SGHDT and YYEEEE. The V and J ends lost 7 bases and 0 bases, in that order; junction bases with no gene match: 4. The CDR3 DNA is TGTGCCAGCCGGACAGGGGTTATGAACACTGAAGCTTTCTTT. Its protein product is CASRTGVMNTEAFF.

The chain carries TRBV5-1 and TRBJ2-7; 11 bases fit TRBD2. The germline V gene has CDR1 SGHRS and CDR2 YFSETQ. V was clipped by 4 bases and J by 6 bases; unmatched bases: 3. The CDR3 is 13 amino acids. Here the CDR3 reads CASSTGTSGEQYF. The CDR3 bases are TGCGCCAGCAGCACGGGGACTAGCGGCGAGCAGTACTTC.